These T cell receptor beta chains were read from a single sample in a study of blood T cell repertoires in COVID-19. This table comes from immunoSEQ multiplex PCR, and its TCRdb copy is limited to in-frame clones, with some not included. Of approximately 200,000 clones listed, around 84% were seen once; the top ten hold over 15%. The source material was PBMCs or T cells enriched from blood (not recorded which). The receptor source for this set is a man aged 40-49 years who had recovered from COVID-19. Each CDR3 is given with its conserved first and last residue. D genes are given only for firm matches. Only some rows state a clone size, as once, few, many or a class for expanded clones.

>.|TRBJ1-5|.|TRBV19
CASIQVAGSNQPQHF
TGTGCCAGTATACAGGTCGCGGGGAGCAATCAGCCCCAGCATTTT
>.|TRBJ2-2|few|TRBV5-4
CASSRPGYTGELFF
TGTGCCAGCAGCCGACCGGGTTACACCGGGGAGCTGTTTTTT
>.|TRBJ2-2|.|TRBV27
CASIDYLNSGELFF
TGTGCCAGCATTGACTATCTAAATTCCGGGGAGCTGTTTTTT
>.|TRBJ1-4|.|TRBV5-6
CASSWGPPATNEKLFF
TGTGCCAGCAGCTGGGGGCCCCCTGCAACTAATGAAAAACTGTTTTTT
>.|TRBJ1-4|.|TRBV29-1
CSVKAEGEKLFF
TGCAGCGTTAAGGCGGAGGGTGAAAAACTGTTTTTT
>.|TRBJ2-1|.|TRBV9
CASSSSGSYNEQFF
TGTGCCAGCAGCTCGAGCGGATCTTACAATGAGCAGTTCTTC
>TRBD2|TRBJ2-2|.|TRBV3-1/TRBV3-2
CAVRAGGPWTGELFF
TGTGCAGTTCGAGCGGGAGGGCCATGGACCGGGGAGCTGTTTTTT
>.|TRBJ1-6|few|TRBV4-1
CASSQDDNSYNSPLHF
TGCGCCAGCAGCCAAGATGATAACAGCTATAATTCACCCCTCCACTTT
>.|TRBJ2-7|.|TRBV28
CASASDEQYF
TGTGCCAGCGCCAGCGACGAGCAGTACTTC
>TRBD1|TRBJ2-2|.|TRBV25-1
CASSEGQGHTGELFF
TGTGCCAGCAGTGAGGGACAGGGCCACACCGGGGAGCTGTTTTTT
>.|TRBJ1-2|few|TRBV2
CASSDNRSSGYTF
TGTGCCAGCAGTGATAACAGGAGTTCGGGCTACACCTTC